The clone carrying this TCR beta chain appeared once. Its antigen is as yet unknown. At one end the junction does not follow the germline gene, possibly because of a read error. These data originate in a study of OX40 agonist ivuxolimab in advanced cancers. Whole-study findings and limits: Low normalized T-cell clonal expansion also characterized some of the nonresponders.

Here immunoSEQ multiplex PCR was the method, and the copy in TCRdb shows in-frame clones only, minus some. The top ten hold approximately 4% of the sample, which has tens of thousands of clones, about 93% seen once. Per the germline V gene, CDR1 is SSHAT and CDR2 is FNYEAQ (reference sequence). The CDR3 extends over 18 amino acids. Patients were excluded for autoimmune disease history or systemic immunosuppression. The sample in question was CD4+ or CD8+ T cells sorted from blood, obtained in a trial of the OX40 agonist ivuxolimab. This TCR came from an adult with an advanced solid tumor such as melanoma, head and neck, liver or kidney cancer. The V call is TRBV7-7, the J call TRBJ2-7, with 10 nucleotides matching TRBD1. CDR3 residues: CASSPDRGPANKTYEQYF. CDR3 DNA sequence: TGTGCTAGCAGCCCCGACAGGGGGCCCGCCAATAAAACCTACGAGCAGTACTTC.